Below, 20 T cell receptor beta chains from the same sample are listed, as sequenced in a study of shared clonotypes between healthy human individuals (dated by TCRdb to 2018 to 2020). The protocol used for the library was the immunoSEQ multiplex PCR assay. Not all clones reach the TCRdb copy of this immuneACCESS table, which keeps in-frame sequences only. Checked studies attribute under half of the gap to unresolved V genes and leave the rest unexplained. Counted in this sample were about 87,000 clones; about half of them appeared once. The leading ten clones occupy about 15% of the sample. The sample comprised PBMCs. Source of these receptors: a woman aged 40 to 50 in good health. Some clones in this sample may be carry-over from other donors' samples.

In this sample, this clone turned up many times. The chain joins TRBV7-9 to TRBJ1-1; maybe TRBD1 (6 bases). The CDR3 has 16 residues. CDR1 is SEHNR and CDR2 is FQNEAQ in the germline V gene (reference sequence). V dropped 4 bases and J dropped 1 base, with 16 bases sitting between them. The CDR3 region has the DNA TGTGCCAGCAGCTCCCTCGAAGGGACACGGAACACTGAAGCTTTCTTT. As protein: CASSSLEGTRNTEAFF.

The rearrangement joins TRBV7-9 to TRBJ2-1, with 10 bases that match TRBD1. CDR1 is SEHNR and CDR2 is FQNEAQ in the germline V gene (reference sequence). Trimming cost V 7 bases and J 6 bases; bases outside gene matches: 9. The CDR3 totals 15 residues. CDR3 sequence: CASMRGQGRSNEQFF. CDR3 sequence (DNA): TGTGCCAGCATGAGGGGACAGGGGCGATCCAATGAGCAGTTCTTC.

V gene TRBV19 combines with J gene TRBJ1-5, with D possibly matching TRBD1 (6 bases). CDR3 length: 16 residues. The germline CDR1 and CDR2 sequences are LNHDA and SQIVND (reference sequence). Trimming removed 1 base from V and 6 bases from J, with 16 bases in between. CDR3 sequence: CASSIGWSRGRQPQHF. In DNA form, the CDR3 reads TGTGCCAGTAGTATAGGGTGGAGCAGGGGCCGTCAGCCCCAGCATTTT.

This clone was seen ten or more times. DNA for the CDR3: TGTGCCAGCAGGGGAGGGGGCGTAAGCAATCAGCCCCAGCATTTT. Amino acids: CASRGGGVSNQPQHF. The chain links TRBV2 to TRBJ1-5; 7 bases agree with TRBD1. The CDR3 covers 15 residues. The ends lost 6 bases at V and 1 base at J; junction bases unmatched: 6. Germline V gene data show CDR1 as SNHLY and CDR2 as FYNNEI. The full variable domain, rest sourced from reference TRBV2 and TRBJ1-5, is EPEVTQTPSHQVTQMGQEVILRCVPISNHLYFYWYRQILGQKVEFLVSFYNNEISEKSEIFDDQFSVERPDGSNFTLKIRSTKLEDSAMYFCASRGGGVSNQPQHFGDGTRLSIL.

This clone was picked up one time. The chain combines TRBV6-1 with TRBJ2-7; 7 bases align to TRBD1. Germline assignment: CDR1 MNHNS and CDR2 SASEGT. V trimming: 4 bases; J trimming: 3 bases; junction bases outside the gene matches: 9. CDR3 length: 15 amino acids. Here the CDR3 reads CASSVLTGANYEQYF. The CDR3 DNA is TGTGCCAGCAGTGTACTAACAGGGGCCAACTACGAGCAGTACTTC.

The chain couples TRBV28 to TRBJ1-5, with a possible D match to TRBD1 (5 bases). The CDR3 consists of 14 residues. Germline V gene lookup returns CDR1 MDHEN and CDR2 SYDVKM. V gave up 6 bases and J gave up 3 bases, with 12 bases separating them. The CDR3 sequence: CASSRDGSNQPQHF. The CDR3, as DNA: TGTGCCAGCAGCCGGGACGGCTCCAATCAGCCCCAGCATTTT.

On this clone itself: A read error is likely here: a far larger clone is one base away. The rearrangement links TRBV5-4 to TRBJ2-4; TRBD2 agrees at 7 bases. There are 15 residues in the CDR3. Germline V gene lookup returns CDR1 SGHNT and CDR2 YYREEE (reference sequence). This CDR3 reads CASSAPGRGENVQYF. CDR3 sequence (DNA): TGTGCCAGCAGCGCCCCGGGCCGGGGGGAAAACGTTCAGTACTTC.

V gene TRBV28 combines with J gene TRBJ2-7, with 7 bases that match TRBD2. The CDR3 is made up of 13 amino acids. Germline loops: CDR1 MDHEN, CDR2 SYDVKM. V was clipped by 8 bases and J by 2 bases; unmatched bases: 6. The CDR3 spells CASLAGETYEQYF. The CDR3 DNA sequence: TGTGCCAGCCTCGCGGGGGAGACCTACGAGCAGTACTTC.

This clone occurred many times. The V gene is TRBV7-9, the J gene TRBJ2-3, with D hard to call. The V end was cut by 5 bases, the J end by 0 bases, with 15 bases between. The CDR3 length is 16 residues. Germline V CDR1 and CDR2: SEHNR, FQNEAQ (reference sequence). This CDR3 reads CASSALTRGSTDTQYF. CDR3 in DNA: TGTGCCAGCAGCGCGCTAACCCGTGGTAGCACAGATACGCAGTATTTT.

The rearrangement uses TRBV29-1 and TRBJ2-2; D not certain. Between the trimmed V and J ends, which lost 2 bases and 6 bases, there was a span of 4 bases. CDR3 length: 11 residues. CDR1 SQVTM and CDR2 ANQGSEA come from the germline V gene. The CDR3 loop is CSVEFAGELFF. CDR3 DNA: TGCAGCGTTGAATTTGCCGGGGAGCTGTTTTTT.

The gene calls are TRBV9 and TRBJ2-5; a weak D match, TRBD2 (7 bases). CDR1 and CDR2 from the germline V gene are SGDLS and YYNGEE. The CDR3 extends over 15 amino acids. The V end was cut by 0 bases, the J end by 7 bases, with 16 bases between. The CDR3 coding sequence is TGTGCCAGCAGCGTAGGGGGGCGGGAGCGAGGGACCCAGTACTTC. This gives the protein CASSVGGRERGTQYF.

The genes are TRBV27 and TRBJ1-1; D is unresolved. The V and J ends lost 4 bases and 3 bases respectively, with 15 bases between them. The CDR3 covers 15 residues. Germline-derived CDR1 and CDR2 are MNHEY and SMNVEV (reference sequence). In DNA, the CDR3 is TGTGCCAGCAGTTCGTTTCCCGGATTGGACACTGAAGCTTTCTTT. Its protein product is CASSSFPGLDTEAFF.

V and J are TRBV5-4 and TRBJ1-5; 11 nucleotides agree with TRBD1. The CDR3 covers 17 residues. CDR1 and CDR2 from the germline V gene are SGHNT and YYREEE (reference sequence). V trimming: 4 bases; J trimming: 2 bases; junction bases outside the gene matches: 8. The DNA of the CDR3 is TGTGCCAGCAGCCAAGAGGGGGGACAGGGGGGCAATCAGCCCCAGCATTTT. Translation gives CASSQEGGQGGNQPQHF.

This clone occurred many times. The chain joins TRBV4-3 to TRBJ2-3, with D unresolved. The germline CDR1 and CDR2 sequences are LGHNA and YSLEER. The CDR3 sequence is 13 residues long. The V end lost 7 bases, the J end lost 6 bases, and 14 bases lay between the germline ends. The chain's CDR3 is CASKETLGDTQYF. In DNA, the CDR3 is TGCGCCAGCAAGGAGACTCTAGGGGATACGCAGTATTTT.

CDR3 nucleotides: TGTGCCAGCAGTGCCGGGGGGGACGAGCAGTACTTC. Its protein product is CASSAGGDEQYF. The chain recombines TRBV28 with TRBJ2-7; 8 positions agree with TRBD2. V was pared by 5 bases and J by 5 bases, with 2 bases of the junction left unmatched. The CDR3 runs 12 residues. The germline gives CDR1 MDHEN, CDR2 SYDVKM. Looking up the rest from reference TRBV28 and TRBJ2-7 gives the full variable domain: DVKVTQSSRYLVKRTGEKVFLECVQDMDHENMFWYRQDPGLGLRLIYFSYDVKMKEKGDIPEGYSVSREKKERFSLILESASTNQTSMYLCASSAGGDEQYFGPGTRLTVT.

The rearrangement links TRBV7-2 to TRBJ1-5, with 7 bases aligning to TRBD1. The ends lost 5 bases at V and 11 bases at J; junction bases unmatched: 6. Germline CDR1 reads SGHTA; CDR2 reads FQGNSA. CDR3 length: 12 amino acids. CDR3 coding DNA: TGTGCCAGCAGCACGGACAGGACGGCCCAGCATTTT. It translates to CASSTDRTAQHF. Looking up the rest from reference TRBV7-2 and TRBJ1-5 gives the full variable domain: GAGVSQSPSNKVTEKGKDVELRCDPISGHTALYWYRQSLGQGLEFLIYFQGNSAPDKSGLPSDRFSAERTGGSVSTLTIQRTQQEDSAVYLCASSTDRTAQHFGDGTRLSIL.

The chain employs TRBV6-6 and TRBJ1-1; D is ambiguous. The V gene's germline CDR1 is MNHNY and CDR2 SVGAGI (reference sequence). The CDR3 runs to 11 residues. The V end was cut by 8 bases, the J end by 3 bases, with 7 bases between. CDR3 protein: CASQMDTEAFF. As DNA, the CDR3 is TGTGCCAGCCAGATGGACACTGAAGCTTTCTTT.

This clone was detected once. The CDR3 sequence: CAIRSGGGEQYF. The CDR3 DNA is TGTGCCATCCGCTCGGGGGGCGGCGAGCAGTACTTC. The chain joins TRBV6-1 to TRBJ2-7, with TRBD2 as a possible D gene (7 bases). Per germline, CDR1 MNHNS and CDR2 SASEGT. This CDR3 has 12 amino acids. V lost 10 bases and J 6 bases, leaving 16 bases between the germline ends.

This clone has more than one count but fewer than ten. The chain carries TRBV30 and TRBJ2-4, with D perhaps matching TRBD2 (5 bases). The ends were cut back, 2 bases at V and 0 bases at J, with 14 bases in the middle. The V gene's germline CDR1 is GTSNPN and CDR2 SVGIG (reference sequence). CDR3 size: 16 residues. The CDR3 DNA sequence: TGTGCCTGGAGTAGGCCTAGCCGTGGAGCCAAAAACATTCAGTACTTC. This codes for CAWSRPSRGAKNIQYF.

This clone was counted once. The CDR3 sequence is CAGTSSKGGWAKAFF. CDR3 in DNA: TGTGCCGGCACCTCATCGAAGGGAGGGTGGGCTAAAGCTTTCTTT. The rearrangement links TRBV28 to TRBJ1-1, with D hard to call. CDR3 length: 15 amino acids. Trimming took 11 bases from V and 9 from J, leaving 28 bases between them. Germline CDR1 reads MDHEN; CDR2 reads SYDVKM.